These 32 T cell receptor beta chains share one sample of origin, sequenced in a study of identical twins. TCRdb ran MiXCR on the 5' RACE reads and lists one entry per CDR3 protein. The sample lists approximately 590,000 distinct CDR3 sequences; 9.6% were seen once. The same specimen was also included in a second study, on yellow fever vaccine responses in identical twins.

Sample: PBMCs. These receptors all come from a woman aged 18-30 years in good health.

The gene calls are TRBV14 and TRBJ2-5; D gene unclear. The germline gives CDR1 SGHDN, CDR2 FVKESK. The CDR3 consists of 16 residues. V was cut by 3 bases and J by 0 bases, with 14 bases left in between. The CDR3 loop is CASSQSRAPYQETQYF. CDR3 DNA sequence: TGTGCCAGCAGCCAGTCAAGGGCGCCCTACCAAGAGACCCAGTACTTC.

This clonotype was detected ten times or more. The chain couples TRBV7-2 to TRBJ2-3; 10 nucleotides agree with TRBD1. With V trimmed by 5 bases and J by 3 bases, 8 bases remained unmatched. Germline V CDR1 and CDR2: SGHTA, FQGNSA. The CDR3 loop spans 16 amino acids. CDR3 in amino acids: CASSPTGGSRTDTQYF. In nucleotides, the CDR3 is TGTGCCAGCAGCCCGACAGGGGGCAGTAGGACAGATACGCAGTATTTT.

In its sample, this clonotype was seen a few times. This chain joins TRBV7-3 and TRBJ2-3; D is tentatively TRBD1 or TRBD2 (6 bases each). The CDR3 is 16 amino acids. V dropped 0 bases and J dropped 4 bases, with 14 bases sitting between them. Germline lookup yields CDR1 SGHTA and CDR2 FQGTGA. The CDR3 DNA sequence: TGTGCCAGCAGCTTAACCGGGACCGGGGGCGCAGATACGCAGTATTTT. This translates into CASSLTGTGGADTQYF. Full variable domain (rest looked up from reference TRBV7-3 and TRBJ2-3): GAGVSQTPSNKVTEKGKYVELRCDPISGHTALYWYRQSLGQGPEFLIYFQGTGAADDSGLPNDRFFAVRPEGSVSTLKIQRTERGDSAVYLCASSLTGTGGADTQYFGPGTRLTVL.

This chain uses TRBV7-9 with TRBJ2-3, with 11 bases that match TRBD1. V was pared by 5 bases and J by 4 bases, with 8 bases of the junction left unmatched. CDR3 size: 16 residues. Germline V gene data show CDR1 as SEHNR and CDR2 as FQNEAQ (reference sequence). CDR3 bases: TGTGCCAGCAGCCTACGGACAGGGGGCAGCCCAGATACGCAGTATTTT. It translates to CASSLRTGGSPDTQYF.

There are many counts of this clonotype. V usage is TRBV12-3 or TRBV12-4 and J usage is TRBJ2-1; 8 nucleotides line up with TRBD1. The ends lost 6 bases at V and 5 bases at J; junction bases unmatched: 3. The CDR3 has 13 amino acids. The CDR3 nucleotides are TGTGCCAGCAGGGACAGGGCCCACAATGAGCAGTTCTTC. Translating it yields CASRDRAHNEQFF.

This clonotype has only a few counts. The CDR3 DNA sequence: TGTGCCAGCAGTCGGGTCAGGCAAAAGTACTTC. It encodes CASSRVRQKYF. V usage is TRBV28 and J usage is TRBJ2-4; D remains unclear. The germline CDR1 and CDR2 sequences are MDHEN and SYDVKM. V was trimmed by 5 bases and J by 14 bases, leaving 13 bases between them. The CDR3 spans 11 residues. Full variable domain (rest looked up from reference TRBV28 and TRBJ2-4): DVKVTQSSRYLVKRTGEKVFLECVQDMDHENMFWYRQDPGLGLRLIYFSYDVKMKEKGDIPEGYSVSREKKERFSLILESASTNQTSMYLCASSRVRQKYFGAGTRLSVL.

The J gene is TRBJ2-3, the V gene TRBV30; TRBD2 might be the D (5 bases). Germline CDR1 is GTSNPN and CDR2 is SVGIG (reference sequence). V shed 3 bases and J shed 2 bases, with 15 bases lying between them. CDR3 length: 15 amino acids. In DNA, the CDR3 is TGTGCCTGGAGAGCCCGAACGGGAAACACAGATACGCAGTATTTT. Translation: CAWRARTGNTDTQYF.

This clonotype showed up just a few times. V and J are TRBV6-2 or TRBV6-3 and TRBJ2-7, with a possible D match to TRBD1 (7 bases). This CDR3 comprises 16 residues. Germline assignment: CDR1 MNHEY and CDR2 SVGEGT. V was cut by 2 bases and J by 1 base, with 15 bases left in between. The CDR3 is CASSYGAGTESYEQYF. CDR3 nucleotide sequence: TGTGCCAGCAGTTACGGGGCGGGGACAGAGTCCTACGAGCAGTACTTC.

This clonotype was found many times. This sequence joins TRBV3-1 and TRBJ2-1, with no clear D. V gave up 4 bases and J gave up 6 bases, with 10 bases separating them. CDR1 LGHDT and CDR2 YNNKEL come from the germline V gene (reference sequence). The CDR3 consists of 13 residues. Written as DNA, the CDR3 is TGTGCCAGCAGCCTCTATGGTGTCAATGAGCAGTTCTTC. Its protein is CASSLYGVNEQFF.

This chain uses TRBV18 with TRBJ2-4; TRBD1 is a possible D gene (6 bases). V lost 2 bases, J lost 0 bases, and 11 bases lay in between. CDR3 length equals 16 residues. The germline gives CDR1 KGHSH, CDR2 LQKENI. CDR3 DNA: TGTGCCAGCTCACCAGACAGGTCGATAGCCAAAAACATTCAGTACTTC. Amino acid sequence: CASSPDRSIAKNIQYF.

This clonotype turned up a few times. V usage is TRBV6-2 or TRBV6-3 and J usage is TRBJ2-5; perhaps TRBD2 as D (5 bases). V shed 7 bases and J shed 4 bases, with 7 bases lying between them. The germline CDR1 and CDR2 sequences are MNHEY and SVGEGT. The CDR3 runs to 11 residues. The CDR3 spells CASIGGETQYF. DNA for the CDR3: TGTGCCAGCATTGGAGGAGAGACCCAGTACTTC.

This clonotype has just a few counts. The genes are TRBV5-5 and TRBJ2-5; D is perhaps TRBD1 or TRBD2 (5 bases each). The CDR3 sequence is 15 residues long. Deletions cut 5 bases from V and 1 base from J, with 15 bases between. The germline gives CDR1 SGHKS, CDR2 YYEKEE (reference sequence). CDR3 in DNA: TGTGCCAGCAGTTGGATGGCAGGGAGCCAAGAGACCCAGTACTTC. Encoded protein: CASSWMAGSQETQYF.

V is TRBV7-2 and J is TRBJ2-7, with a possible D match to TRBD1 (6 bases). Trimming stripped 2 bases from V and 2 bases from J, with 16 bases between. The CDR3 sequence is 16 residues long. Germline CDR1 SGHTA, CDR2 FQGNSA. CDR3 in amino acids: CASSLYPGHEPYEQYF. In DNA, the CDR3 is TGTGCCAGCAGCTTATATCCGGGACACGAGCCCTACGAGCAGTACTTC.

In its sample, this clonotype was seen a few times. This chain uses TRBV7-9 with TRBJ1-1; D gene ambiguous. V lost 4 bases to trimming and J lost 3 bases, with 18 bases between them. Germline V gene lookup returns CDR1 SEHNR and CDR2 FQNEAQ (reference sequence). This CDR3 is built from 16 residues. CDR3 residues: CASSSLLPGSDTEAFF. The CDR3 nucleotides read TGTGCCAGCAGCTCTCTCCTCCCCGGGAGCGACACTGAAGCTTTCTTT.

The CDR3 spells CAISPTFLGLAGFGETQYF. CDR3 DNA sequence: TGTGCCATCAGTCCAACTTTTCTGGGACTAGCGGGGTTTGGGGAGACCCAGTACTTC. The genes are TRBV10-3 and TRBJ2-5; 13 bases line up with TRBD2. From germline, CDR1 is ENHRY and CDR2 SYGVKD. J gave up 5 bases and V 5 bases, and 17 bases lay outside the gene matches. This CDR3 is 19 amino acids long.

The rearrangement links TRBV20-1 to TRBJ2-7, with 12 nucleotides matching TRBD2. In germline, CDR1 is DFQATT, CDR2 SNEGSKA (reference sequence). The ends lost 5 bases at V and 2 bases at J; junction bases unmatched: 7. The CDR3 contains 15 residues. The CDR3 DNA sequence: TGCAGTGCTCTCCGGACTAGCGGGGATCCCTACGAGCAGTACTTC. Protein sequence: CSALRTSGDPYEQYF.

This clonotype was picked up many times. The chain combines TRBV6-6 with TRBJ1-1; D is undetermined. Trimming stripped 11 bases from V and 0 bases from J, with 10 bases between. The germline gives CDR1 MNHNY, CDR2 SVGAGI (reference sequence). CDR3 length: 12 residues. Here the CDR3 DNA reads TGTGCCGGAAAGTCATTGAACACTGAAGCTTTCTTT. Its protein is CAGKSLNTEAFF.

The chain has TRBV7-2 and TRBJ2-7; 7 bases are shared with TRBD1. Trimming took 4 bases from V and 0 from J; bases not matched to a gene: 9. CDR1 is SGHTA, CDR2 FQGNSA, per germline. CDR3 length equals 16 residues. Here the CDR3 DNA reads TGTGCCAGCAGCTCCACCGGGACAGCTAGCTCCTACGAGCAGTACTTC. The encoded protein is CASSSTGTASSYEQYF.

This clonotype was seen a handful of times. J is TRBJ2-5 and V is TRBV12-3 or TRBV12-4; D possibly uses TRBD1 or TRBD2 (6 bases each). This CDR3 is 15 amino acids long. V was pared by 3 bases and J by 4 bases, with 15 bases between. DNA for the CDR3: TGTGCCAGCAGTTTTTGGGGGGCGCGTGGAGAGACCCAGTACTTC. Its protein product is CASSFWGARGETQYF.

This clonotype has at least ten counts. The CDR3 region is CASTPRGRLSRGANVLTF. For the CDR3, the DNA is TGTGCCAGCACCCCGCGGGGACGACTGTCTAGAGGGGCCAACGTCCTGACTTTC. The chain has TRBV25-1 and TRBJ2-6; possible D gene TRBD2, 6 bases. This CDR3 contains 18 residues. CDR1 is MGHDK and CDR2 is SYGVNS in the germline V gene. V was trimmed by 7 bases and J by 4 bases, leaving 23 bases between them.

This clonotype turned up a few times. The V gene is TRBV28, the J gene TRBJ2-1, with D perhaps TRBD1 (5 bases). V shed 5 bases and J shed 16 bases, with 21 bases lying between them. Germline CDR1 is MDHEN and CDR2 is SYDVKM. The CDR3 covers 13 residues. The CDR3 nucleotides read TGTGCCAGCAGTGGCGTTTCCTGGGGCATTGATTTCTTC. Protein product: CASSGVSWGIDFF.

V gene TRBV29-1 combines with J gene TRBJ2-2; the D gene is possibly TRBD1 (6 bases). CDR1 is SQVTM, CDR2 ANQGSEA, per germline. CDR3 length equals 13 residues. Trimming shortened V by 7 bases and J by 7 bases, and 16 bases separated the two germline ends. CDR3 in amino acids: CSGRTAGDGELFF. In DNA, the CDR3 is TGCAGCGGCCGGACCGCAGGGGACGGGGAGCTGTTTTTT.

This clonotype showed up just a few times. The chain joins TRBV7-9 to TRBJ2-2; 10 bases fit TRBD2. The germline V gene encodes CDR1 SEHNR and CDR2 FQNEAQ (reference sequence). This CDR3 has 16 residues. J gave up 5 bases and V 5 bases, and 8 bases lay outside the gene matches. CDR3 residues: CASSPTGTSETGELFF. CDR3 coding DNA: TGTGCCAGCAGCCCTACCGGGACTAGCGAAACCGGGGAGCTGTTTTTT. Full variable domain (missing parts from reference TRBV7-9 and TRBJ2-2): DTGVSQNPRHKITKRGQNVTFRCDPISEHNRLYWYRQTLGQGPEFLTYFQNEAQLEKSRLLSDRFSAERPKGSFSTLEIQRTEQGDSAMYLCASSPTGTSETGELFFGEGSRLTVL.

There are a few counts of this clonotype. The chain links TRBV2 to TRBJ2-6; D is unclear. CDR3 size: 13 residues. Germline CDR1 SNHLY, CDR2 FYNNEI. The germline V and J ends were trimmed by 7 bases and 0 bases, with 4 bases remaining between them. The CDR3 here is CASTGSGANVLTF. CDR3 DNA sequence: TGTGCCAGCACGGGCTCTGGGGCCAACGTCCTGACTTTC.

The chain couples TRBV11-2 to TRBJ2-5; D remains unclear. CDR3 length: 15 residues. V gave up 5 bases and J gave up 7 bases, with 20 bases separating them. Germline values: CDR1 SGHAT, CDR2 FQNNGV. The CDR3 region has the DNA TGTGCCAGCAGCCCATACAACGGCCCTAGATCGACCCAGTACTTC. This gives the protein CASSPYNGPRSTQYF.

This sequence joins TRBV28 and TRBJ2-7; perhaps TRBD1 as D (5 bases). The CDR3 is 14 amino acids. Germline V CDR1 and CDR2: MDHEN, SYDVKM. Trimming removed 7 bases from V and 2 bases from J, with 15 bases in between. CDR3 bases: TGTGCCAGCAACCGACAGCTTCTGACCTACGAGCAGTACTTC. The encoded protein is CASNRQLLTYEQYF. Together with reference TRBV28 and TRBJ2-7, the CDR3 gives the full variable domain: DVKVTQSSRYLVKRTGEKVFLECVQDMDHENMFWYRQDPGLGLRLIYFSYDVKMKEKGDIPEGYSVSREKKERFSLILESASTNQTSMYLCASNRQLLTYEQYFGPGTRLTVT.

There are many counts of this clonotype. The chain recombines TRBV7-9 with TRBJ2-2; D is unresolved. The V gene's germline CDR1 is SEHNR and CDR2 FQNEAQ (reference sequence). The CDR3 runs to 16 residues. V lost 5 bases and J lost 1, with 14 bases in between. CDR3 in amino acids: CASSRAIDGNTGELFF. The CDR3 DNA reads TGTGCCAGCAGCCGAGCCATCGACGGGAACACCGGGGAGCTGTTTTTT.

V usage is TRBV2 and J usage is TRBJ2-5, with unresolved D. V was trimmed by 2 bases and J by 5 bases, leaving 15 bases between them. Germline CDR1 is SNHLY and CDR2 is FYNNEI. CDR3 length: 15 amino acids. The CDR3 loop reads CASSESLDPQETQYF. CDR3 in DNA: TGTGCCAGCAGTGAAAGTTTAGACCCCCAGGAGACCCAGTACTTC. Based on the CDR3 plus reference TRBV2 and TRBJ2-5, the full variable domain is EPEVTQTPSHQVTQMGQEVILRCVPISNHLYFYWYRQILGQKVEFLVSFYNNEISEKSEIFDDQFSVERPDGSNFTLKIRSTKLEDSAMYFCASSESLDPQETQYFGPGTRLLVL.

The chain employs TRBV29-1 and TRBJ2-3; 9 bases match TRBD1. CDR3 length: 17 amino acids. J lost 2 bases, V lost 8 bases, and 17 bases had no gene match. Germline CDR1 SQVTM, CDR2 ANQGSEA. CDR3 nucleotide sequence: TGCAGCTACCGGGACAGGGCCTCTGCTGCGAACACAGATACGCAGTATTTT. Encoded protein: CSYRDRASAANTDTQYF.

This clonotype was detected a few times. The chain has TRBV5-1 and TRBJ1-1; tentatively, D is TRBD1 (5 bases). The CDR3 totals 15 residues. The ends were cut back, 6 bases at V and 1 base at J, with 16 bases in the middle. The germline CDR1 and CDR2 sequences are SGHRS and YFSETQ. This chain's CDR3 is CASKNKSGGNTEAFF. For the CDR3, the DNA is TGCGCCAGCAAAAACAAATCGGGGGGGAACACTGAAGCTTTCTTT.

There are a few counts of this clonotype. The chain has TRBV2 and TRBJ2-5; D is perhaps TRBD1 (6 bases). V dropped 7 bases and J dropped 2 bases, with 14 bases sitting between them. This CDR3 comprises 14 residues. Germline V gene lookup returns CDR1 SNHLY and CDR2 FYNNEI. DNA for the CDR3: TGTGCCAGCATTCAAGAGGACAGACAAGAGACCCAGTACTTC. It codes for CASIQEDRQETQYF.

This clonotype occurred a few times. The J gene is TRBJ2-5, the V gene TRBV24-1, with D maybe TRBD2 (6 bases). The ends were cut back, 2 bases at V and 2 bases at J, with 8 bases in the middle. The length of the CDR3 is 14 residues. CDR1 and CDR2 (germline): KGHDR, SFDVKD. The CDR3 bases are TGTGCCACCAGTGATTGGGAGGATCAAGAGACCCAGTACTTC. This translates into CATSDWEDQETQYF.